These 11 T cell receptor beta chains were sequenced from one sample in a study of regulatory T cells in long-lasting Graves disease. CDR3-region Arm-PCR and iRepertoire HTBI primers produced the TCR beta libraries. TCRdb reprocessed the multiplex PCR reads via MiXCR and lists one record per CDR3 protein. The sample has some 440,000 distinct CDR3 sequences, 20% to 25% seen once. As to time point: persistent/refractory GD, antithyroid drugs over 5 years with positive TRAb. The TCR library used RNA extracted from PBMCs. Specimen: peripheral blood mononuclear cells (PBMCs), collected when the disease was refractory, from a patient treated with antithyroid drugs. The source of these receptors is a female donor with Graves disease.

This clonotype has at least ten counts. The chain couples TRBV5-6 to TRBJ1-1; D not certain. CDR3 length equals 15 residues. The V end was cut by 4 bases, the J end by 0 bases, with 13 bases between. Germline lookup yields CDR1 SGHDT and CDR2 YYEEEE. The CDR3 spells CASSRGGLMNTEAFF. In DNA form, the CDR3 reads TGTGCCAGCAGCCGAGGTGGCCTTATGAACACTGAAGCTTTCTTT.

Concerning this clonotype itself: This may be a read error: a much more frequent sequence differs by one nucleotide. This sequence joins TRBV12-3 or TRBV12-4 and TRBJ2-7; 9 positions match TRBD1. There are 14 residues in the CDR3. Losses at the gene ends were 5 bases for V and 5 bases for J; bases not matched to a gene: 7. This CDR3 is CASSPDRGAHEQYF. The DNA of the CDR3 is TGTGCCAGCAGTCCCGACAGGGGGGCCCACGAGCAGTACTTC.

The chain uses TRBV6-5 and TRBJ1-3; D may be TRBD1 (6 bases). V lost 3 bases to trimming and J lost 1 base, with 10 bases between them. Germline lookup yields CDR1 MNHEY and CDR2 SVGAGI. The CDR3 consists of 15 residues. The chain's CDR3 is CASSYLQGSGNTIYF. In DNA, the CDR3 is TGTGCCAGCAGTTATCTACAGGGATCTGGAAACACCATATATTTT.

This clonotype was observed a single time. This chain uses TRBV5-5 with TRBJ2-7; 8 positions agree with TRBD2. The CDR3 has 15 residues. V trimming: 4 bases; J trimming: 2 bases; junction bases outside the gene matches: 8. In germline, CDR1 is SGHKS, CDR2 YYEKEE (reference sequence). This chain's CDR3 is CASSPLREGPYEQYF. CDR3 DNA: TGTGCCAGCAGCCCCCTACGGGAGGGCCCCTACGAGCAGTACTTC.

V is TRBV3-1 and J is TRBJ1-3; a possible D gene is TRBD1 (5 bases). CDR3 length: 15 amino acids. Germline CDR1 LGHDT, CDR2 YNNKEL (reference sequence). Trimming removed 1 base from V and 5 bases from J, with 12 bases in between. The CDR3 bases are TGTGCCAGCAGCCAAGTACCCGGGGGGAGAAACACCATATATTTT. Amino acid sequence: CASSQVPGGRNTIYF. The full variable domain, completed using reference TRBV3-1 and TRBJ1-3, is DTAVSQTPKYLVTQMGNDKSIKCEQNLGHDTMYWYKQDSKKFLKIMFSYNNKELIINETVPNRFSPKSPDKAHLNLHINSLELGDSAVYFCASSQVPGGRNTIYFGEGSWLTVV.

This clonotype came up many times. This sequence joins TRBV11-2 and TRBJ2-7, with 11 bases fitting TRBD2. This CDR3 is 18 amino acids long. V dropped 5 bases and J dropped 7; count of bases not matched to a gene: 19. Looked up from germline, CDR1 is SGHAT and CDR2 is FQNNGV. The CDR3 loop is CASSPTWDTGLAVGEQYF. DNA of the CDR3: TGTGCCAGCAGCCCTACATGGGACACGGGACTAGCGGTAGGAGAGCAGTACTTC.

A word on this clonotype: A single base separates this from a much larger clone, so it may be a read error. V and J are TRBV6-1 and TRBJ1-4; D is uncertain. Germline V gene sequence: CDR1 MNHNS, CDR2 SASEGT. The CDR3 runs 14 residues. The CDR3 is CATKPLVMDERLFF. CDR3 DNA: TGTGCCACAAAACCCTTAGTGATGGATGAAAGACTGTTTTTT.

This clonotype was recorded once. The V gene is TRBV30, the J gene TRBJ1-1; D is unclear. Trimming cost V 8 bases and J 8 bases, with 15 bases left between them. Germline V gene sequence: CDR1 GTSNPN, CDR2 SVGIG (reference sequence). The CDR3 totals 11 residues. The CDR3 reads CARNSMTEAFF. DNA of the CDR3: TGTGCCAGGAACTCGATGACAGAAGCTTTCTTT.

Points on this clonotype: At one end, the junction sequence differs from germline, possibly due to a read error. The chain uses TRBV7-7 and TRBJ2-5; 14 positions match TRBD2. This CDR3 has 18 residues. From germline, CDR1 is SSHAT and CDR2 FNYEAQ (reference sequence). The CDR3 sequence: CASSPETGTSGSGETQYF. For the CDR3, the DNA is TGTGCTAGCAGCCCAGAAACCGGGACTAGCGGGAGTGGAGAGACCCAGTACTTC.

Ten or more counts support this clonotype. V usage is TRBV6-2 or TRBV6-3 and J usage is TRBJ2-7; tentatively, D is TRBD2 (5 bases). The CDR3 is 14 residues long. V was shortened by 4 bases and J by 3 bases, with 13 bases between the two germline ends. CDR1 and CDR2 (germline): MNHEY, SVGEGT. The DNA of the CDR3 is TGTGCCAGCAGTTTGGACTGGGCAAGCTACGAGCAGTACTTC. Translating gives CASSLDWASYEQYF.

In this sample, this clonotype turned up many times. This rearrangement joins TRBV7-9 to TRBJ1-2; D unclear. CDR3 length: 14 residues. V was trimmed by 5 bases and J by 0 bases, leaving 10 bases between them. Germline lookup yields CDR1 SEHNR and CDR2 FQNEAQ (reference sequence). CDR3 protein: CASSHKAANYGYTF. In nucleotides, the CDR3 is TGTGCCAGCAGCCACAAGGCAGCTAACTATGGCTACACCTTC.